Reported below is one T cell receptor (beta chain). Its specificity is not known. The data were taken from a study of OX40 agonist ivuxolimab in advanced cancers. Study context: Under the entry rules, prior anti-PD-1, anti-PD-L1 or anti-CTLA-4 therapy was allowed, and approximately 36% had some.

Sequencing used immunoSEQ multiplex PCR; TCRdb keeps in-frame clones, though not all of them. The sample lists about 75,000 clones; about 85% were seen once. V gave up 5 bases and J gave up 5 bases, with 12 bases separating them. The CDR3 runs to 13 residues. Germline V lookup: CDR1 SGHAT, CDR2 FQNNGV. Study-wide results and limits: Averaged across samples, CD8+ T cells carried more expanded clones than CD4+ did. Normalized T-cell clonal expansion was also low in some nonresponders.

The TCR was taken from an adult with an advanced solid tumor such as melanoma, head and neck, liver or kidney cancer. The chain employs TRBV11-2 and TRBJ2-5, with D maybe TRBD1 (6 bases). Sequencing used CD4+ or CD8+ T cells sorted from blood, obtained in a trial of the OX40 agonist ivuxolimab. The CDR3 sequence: CASSPGQIETQYF. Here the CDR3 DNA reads TGTGCCAGCAGCCCCGGACAGATCGAGACCCAGTACTTC.